Below, 4 T cell receptor beta chains from the same sample are listed, as sequenced in a study of blood T cell repertoires in COVID-19. Measured with immunoSEQ multiplex PCR; TCRdb has only the in-frame clones, and not every one. Here the sample spans a few hundred thousand clones, approximately 78% being singletons. The sample comprised peripheral blood. These receptor sequences come from a woman older than 75 with acute or convalescent COVID-19.

CDR3 loop: CASSLLQGYEQYF. CDR3 coding DNA: TGTGCCAGCAGTCTCCTACAGGGCTACGAGCAGTACTTC. The rearrangement joins TRBV27 to TRBJ2-7; a possible D gene is TRBD1 (6 bases). Germline lookup yields CDR1 MNHEY and CDR2 SMNVEV (reference sequence). V was cut by 5 bases and J by 3 bases, with 11 bases left in between. This CDR3 has 13 amino acids.

This sequence joins TRBV27 and TRBJ2-2, with TRBD1 as a possible D gene (5 bases). CDR3 size: 15 residues. Germline lookup yields CDR1 MNHEY and CDR2 SMNVEV (reference sequence). V lost 3 bases and J 4 bases, leaving 12 bases between the germline ends. The DNA of the CDR3 is TGTGCCAGCAGTTTGTGGGGCCAGACCACCGGGGAGCTGTTTTTT. Translated: CASSLWGQTTGELFF.

The DNA for the CDR3 is TGCAGCGTAGGGACTAGCGGGAGCGAGACCCAGTACTTC. It codes for CSVGTSGSETQYF. V usage is TRBV29-1 and J usage is TRBJ2-5; TRBD2 agrees at 14 bases. J was trimmed by 5 bases and V by 6 bases; bases with no gene match: 2. Germline lookup yields CDR1 SQVTM and CDR2 ANQGSEA. The CDR3 length is 13 residues.

The genes are TRBV7-6 and TRBJ1-4; TRBD1 is a possible D gene (6 bases). Trimming shortened V by 5 bases and J by 8 bases, and 21 bases separated the two germline ends. In germline, CDR1 is SGHVS, CDR2 FNYEAQ. This CDR3 spans 16 amino acids. The CDR3, as DNA: TGTGCCAGCAGCCGGGACACCGAAGCCGGAAGGGAAAAACTGTTTTTT. It codes for CASSRDTEAGREKLFF.